Each of the 18 T cell receptor beta chains below was sequenced from the same sample in a study of blood T cell repertoires in COVID-19. Using immunoSEQ multiplex PCR, the repertoire was profiled, and TCRdb retains in-frame clones only, with some absent. The repertoire holds some 100,000 clones, with 80% to 90% as singletons. Input material: PBMCs or T cells enriched from blood (not recorded which). The receptors come from a woman aged 50 to 60 who had recovered from COVID-19.

CDR3 nucleotides: TGTGCCAGCAGCTTGGTAGTCGCGGGGCACTACGAGCAGTACTTC. It codes for CASSLVVAGHYEQYF. V is TRBV5-6 and J is TRBJ2-7; D is perhaps TRBD2 (6 bases). From germline, CDR1 is SGHDT and CDR2 YYEEEE. The CDR3 has 15 amino acids. V gave up 0 bases and J gave up 3 bases, with 13 bases separating them. The variable domain in full, completed from reference TRBV5-6 and TRBJ2-7, reads DAGVTQSPTHLIKTRGQQVTLRCSPKSGHDTVSWYQQALGQGPQFIFQYYEEEERQRGNFPDRFSGHQFPNYSSELNVNALLLGDSALYLCASSLVVAGHYEQYFGPGTRLTVT.

The table lists this clone with a count of one. The chain links TRBV12-3 or TRBV12-4 to TRBJ1-5, with D tentatively TRBD1 (5 bases). This CDR3 is 13 amino acids long. Deletions cut 5 bases from V and 4 bases from J, with 9 bases between. CDR3 bases: TGTGCCAGCAGTCCACAGGAGAATCAGCCCCAGCATTTT. As protein: CASSPQENQPQHF.

J is TRBJ2-1 and V is TRBV27; 8 positions agree with TRBD1. Germline trimming cut 6 bases from V and 6 bases from J; bases unmatched to any gene: 10. The CDR3 totals 15 residues. Germline V gene data show CDR1 as MNHEY and CDR2 as SMNVEV (reference sequence). The CDR3 DNA reads TGTGCCAGCAGCCGTACAGCGACAGGGGCCAATGAGCAGTTCTTC. It specifies CASSRTATGANEQFF.

This clone appeared many times. The chain links TRBV9 to TRBJ2-3, with a possible D match to TRBD2 (7 bases). There are 14 residues in the CDR3. V dropped 3 bases and J dropped 6 bases, with 14 bases sitting between them. Germline values: CDR1 SGDLS, CDR2 YYNGEE. In DNA, the CDR3 is TGTGCCAGCAGCGGGATGGGGGGGCAGGATACGCAGTATTTT. It translates to CASSGMGGQDTQYF.

Written as DNA, the CDR3 is TGCGCCAGCAGCTCGCCGGGACAGCGAAACACCATATATTTT. Amino acid sequence: CASSSPGQRNTIYF. This chain links TRBV5-1 with TRBJ1-3; 7 bases line up with TRBD1. Germline assignment: CDR1 SGHRS and CDR2 YFSETQ. The CDR3 has 14 amino acids. V lost 3 bases and J lost 5; bases outside the gene matches: 5.

The genes are TRBV6-6 and TRBJ1-6; D is unclear. The CDR3 has 13 residues. Between the trimmed V and J ends, which lost 2 bases and 8 bases, there was a span of 7 bases. Germline CDR1 reads MNHNY; CDR2 reads SVGAGI (reference sequence). Here the CDR3 DNA reads TGTGCCAGCAGTTACGGGAGTGATTCACCCCTCCACTTT. Translation gives CASSYGSDSPLHF.

The chain employs TRBV27 and TRBJ1-2; possible D gene TRBD1, 5 bases. The CDR3 has 15 amino acids. Germline CDR1 reads MNHEY; CDR2 reads SMNVEV (reference sequence). Deletions cut 0 bases from V and 4 bases from J, with 12 bases between. For the CDR3, the DNA is TGTGCCAGCAGTTTATCGACAGACGGGGGCTATGGCTACACCTTC. Translated, it gives CASSLSTDGGYGYTF.

V usage is TRBV7-6 and J usage is TRBJ2-1; 12 bases are shared with TRBD2. This CDR3 spans 19 amino acids. The V gene's germline CDR1 is SGHVS and CDR2 FNYEAQ. The ends lost 2 bases at V and 2 bases at J; junction bases unmatched: 10. The CDR3 region is CASSLRGLAGSTAYNEQFF. For the CDR3, the DNA is TGTGCCAGCAGCTTACGCGGACTAGCGGGATCGACCGCCTACAATGAGCAGTTCTTC.

The chain links TRBV18 to TRBJ2-7; 10 bases line up with TRBD2. This CDR3 contains 14 residues. With V trimmed by 0 bases and J by 6 bases, 2 bases remained unmatched. Germline V gene lookup returns CDR1 KGHSH and CDR2 LQKENI. The CDR3 nucleotides are TGTGCCAGCTCACCACCCTCTAGCGGGGGCGAGCAGTACTTC. It encodes CASSPPSSGGEQYF.

This rearrangement joins TRBV11-3 to TRBJ2-1; 12 bases map to TRBD2. This CDR3 spans 16 amino acids. V was pared by 5 bases and J by 7 bases, with 9 bases of the junction left unmatched. Germline CDR1 reads SGHNT; CDR2 reads YENEEA. CDR3 DNA sequence: TGTGCCAGCAGCGATAGCCCCACTAGCGGGAGGAATGAGCAGTTCTTC. Protein sequence: CASSDSPTSGRNEQFF.

This chain joins TRBV11-2 and TRBJ2-2; 13 nucleotides line up with TRBD2. The CDR3 is 16 amino acids. The V gene's germline CDR1 is SGHAT and CDR2 FQNNGV. The ends lost 5 bases at V and 5 bases at J; junction bases unmatched: 5. The CDR3 DNA follows: TGTGCCAGCAGCCCGCAACTAGCGGGAGGGACCGGGGAGCTGTTTTTT. Translating it yields CASSPQLAGGTGELFF.

The rearrangement links TRBV19 to TRBJ2-3; 8 bases match TRBD2. J gave up 4 bases and V 5 bases, and 8 bases lay outside the gene matches. This CDR3 has 15 amino acids. Germline CDR1 and CDR2: LNHDA and SQIVND (reference sequence). CDR3: CASSPFSGGPDTQYF. In DNA, the CDR3 is TGTGCCAGTAGTCCCTTTTCGGGGGGGCCAGATACGCAGTATTTT.

The chain has TRBV15 and TRBJ1-6; tentative D call: TRBD1 (6 bases). This CDR3 spans 15 amino acids. V was clipped by 0 bases and J by 10 bases, with 13 bases between them. CDR1 is LNHNV and CDR2 is YYDKDF in the germline V gene (reference sequence). The CDR3 spells CATSRETGEGSPLHF. Written as DNA, the CDR3 is TGTGCCACCAGCAGAGAGACAGGCGAGGGGTCACCCCTCCACTTT.

The CDR3 here is CASSPPSLDTQYF. The CDR3 region has the DNA TGTGCCAGCAGCCCGCCTAGCCTTGATACGCAGTATTTT. This chain connects TRBV3-1 (or the pseudogene TRBV3-2) to TRBJ2-3, with a tentative D call TRBD2 (5 bases). V was cut by 4 bases and J by 6 bases, with 11 bases left in between. This CDR3 region has 13 residues. Germline lookup yields CDR1 LGHDT and CDR2 YNNKEL (reference sequence).

The V gene is TRBV13, the J gene TRBJ2-5, with 12 bases identical to TRBD2. Germline V gene sequence: CDR1 PRHDT, CDR2 FYEKMQ (reference sequence). There are 15 residues in the CDR3. J gave up 5 bases and V 5 bases, and 6 bases lay outside the gene matches. CDR3 in DNA: TGTGCCAGCAGCCCCCTAGCGGGAGGGTGGGAGACCCAGTACTTC. Amino acid sequence: CASSPLAGGWETQYF. Complete variable domain (other parts from reference TRBV13 and TRBJ2-5): AAGVIQSPRHLIKEKRETATLKCYPIPRHDTVYWYQQGPGQDPQFLISFYEKMQSDKGSIPDRFSAQQFSDYHSELNMSSLELGDSALYFCASSPLAGGWETQYFGPGTRLLVL.

The V and J genes are TRBV7-9 and TRBJ1-4; tentatively, D is TRBD1 (5 bases). Trimming shortened V by 5 bases and J by 8 bases, and 18 bases separated the two germline ends. Germline CDR1 reads SEHNR; CDR2 reads FQNEAQ (reference sequence). This CDR3 spans 15 amino acids. CDR3 residues: CASSRIQDPVEKLFF. The CDR3, as DNA: TGTGCCAGCAGCCGTATACAGGACCCAGTAGAAAAACTGTTTTTT.

The table lists this clone with a few counts. This rearrangement joins TRBV7-2 to TRBJ1-5; 9 nucleotides line up with TRBD1. V shed 5 bases and J 9 bases; nucleotides not matched to a gene: 17. Germline V lookup: CDR1 SGHTA, CDR2 FQGNSA. This CDR3 has 17 residues. The CDR3 DNA follows: TGTGCCAGCAGCCAACCTCGGGGGGACAGGGAGTTTTGGCCCCAGCATTTT. It codes for CASSQPRGDREFWPQHF. Filled out from reference TRBV7-2 and TRBJ1-5, the complete variable domain reads GAGVSQSPSNKVTEKGKDVELRCDPISGHTALYWYRQSLGQGLEFLIYFQGNSAPDKSGLPSDRFSAERTGGSVSTLTIQRTQQEDSAVYLCASSQPRGDREFWPQHFGDGTRLSIL.

The V call is TRBV19, the J call TRBJ2-7; D is possibly TRBD2 (6 bases). CDR1 is LNHDA and CDR2 is SQIVND in the germline V gene (reference sequence). Trimming cost V 2 bases and J 2 bases, with 16 bases left between them. This CDR3 has 16 residues. The CDR3 nucleotides read TGTGCCAGTAGTATAAACCGGGAGAACCCGGCCTACGAGCAGTACTTC. It codes for CASSINRENPAYEQYF.